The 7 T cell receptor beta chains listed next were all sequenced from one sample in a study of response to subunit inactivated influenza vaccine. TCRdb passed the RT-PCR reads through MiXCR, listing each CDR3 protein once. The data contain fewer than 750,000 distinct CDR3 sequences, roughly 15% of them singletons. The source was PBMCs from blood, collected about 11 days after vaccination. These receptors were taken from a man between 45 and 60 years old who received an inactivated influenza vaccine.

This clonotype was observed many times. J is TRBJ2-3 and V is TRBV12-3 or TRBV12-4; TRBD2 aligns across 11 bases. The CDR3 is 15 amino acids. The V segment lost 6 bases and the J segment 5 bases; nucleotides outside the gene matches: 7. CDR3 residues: CASSRLAGYGDTQYF. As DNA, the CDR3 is TGTGCCAGCAGCCGACTAGCGGGATACGGAGATACGCAGTATTTT.

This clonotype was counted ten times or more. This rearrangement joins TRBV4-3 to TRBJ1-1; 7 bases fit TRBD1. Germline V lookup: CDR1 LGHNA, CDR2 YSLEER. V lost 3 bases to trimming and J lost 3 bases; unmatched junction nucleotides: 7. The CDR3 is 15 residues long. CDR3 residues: CASSQADRADTEAFF. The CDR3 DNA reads TGCGCCAGCAGCCAGGCAGACAGGGCGGACACTGAAGCTTTCTTT.

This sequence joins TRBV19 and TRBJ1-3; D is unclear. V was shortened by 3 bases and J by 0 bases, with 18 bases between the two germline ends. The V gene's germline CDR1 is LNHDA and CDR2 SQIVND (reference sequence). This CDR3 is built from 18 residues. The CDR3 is CASSIPLRRTSSGNTIYF. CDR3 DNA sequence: TGTGCCAGTAGTATTCCTTTGAGGAGGACCAGCTCTGGAAACACCATATATTTT.

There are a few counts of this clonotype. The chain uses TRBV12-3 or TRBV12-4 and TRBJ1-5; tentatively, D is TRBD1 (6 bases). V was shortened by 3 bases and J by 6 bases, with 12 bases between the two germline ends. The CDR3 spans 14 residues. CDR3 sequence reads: CASSLSGALQPQHF. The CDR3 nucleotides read TGTGCCAGCAGTTTGTCAGGGGCACTTCAGCCCCAGCATTTT.

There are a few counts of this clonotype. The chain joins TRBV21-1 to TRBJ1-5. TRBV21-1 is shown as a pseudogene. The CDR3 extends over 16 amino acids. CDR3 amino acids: CASSTPARGVNQPQHF. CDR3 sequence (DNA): TGTGCCAGCAGCACCCCAGCTAGAGGGGTTAATCAGCCCCAGCATTTT.

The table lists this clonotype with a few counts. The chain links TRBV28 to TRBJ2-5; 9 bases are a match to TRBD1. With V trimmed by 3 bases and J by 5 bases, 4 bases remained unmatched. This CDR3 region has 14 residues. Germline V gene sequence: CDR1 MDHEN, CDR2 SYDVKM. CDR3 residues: CASSFRDREETQYF. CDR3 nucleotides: TGTGCCAGCAGTTTTAGGGACAGGGAGGAGACCCAGTACTTC.

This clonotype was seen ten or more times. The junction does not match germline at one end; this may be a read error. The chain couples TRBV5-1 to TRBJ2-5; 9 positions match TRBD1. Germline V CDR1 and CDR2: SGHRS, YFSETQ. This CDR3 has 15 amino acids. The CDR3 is CASSLVTGGQETQYF. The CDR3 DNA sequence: TGTGCCAGCAGCTTGGTGACAGGGGGTCAAGAGACCCAGTACTTC.